This T cell receptor beta chain was captured in a study of blood T cell repertoires in COVID-19. Germline loops: CDR1 LNHDA, CDR2 SQIVND (reference sequence). After removal of 3 bases from V and 2 bases from J, the junction contained 6 bases not matched to a gene. This CDR3 region has 17 residues. As processed by the authors: Estimated nucleated cell counts came from reference gene primer amplification. Using immunoSEQ multiplex PCR, the repertoire was profiled, and TCRdb retains in-frame clones only, with some absent. That table is the source of V, J and clone size, and D and trimming were worked out from the DNA. Here the sample spans approximately 80,000 clones, 81% being singletons.

J is TRBJ2-3 and V is TRBV19; 12 bases fit TRBD2. The sequence was collected from a man aged 80 or over with acute or convalescent COVID-19. Input material: peripheral blood. The chain's CDR3 is CASSIGRTSGITDTQYF. The CDR3 DNA follows: TGTGCCAGTAGTATCGGACGGACTAGCGGGATCACAGATACGCAGTATTTT.